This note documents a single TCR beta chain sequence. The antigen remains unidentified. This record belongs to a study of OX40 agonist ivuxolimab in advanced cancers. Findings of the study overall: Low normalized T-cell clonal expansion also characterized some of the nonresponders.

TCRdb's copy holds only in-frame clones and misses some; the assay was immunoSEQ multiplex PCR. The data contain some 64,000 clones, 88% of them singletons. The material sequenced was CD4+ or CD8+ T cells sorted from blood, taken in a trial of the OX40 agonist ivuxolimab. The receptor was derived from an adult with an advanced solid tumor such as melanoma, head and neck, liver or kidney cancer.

The CDR3 is CASSLMGRNLQETQYF. CDR3 bases: TGTGCCAGCAGCTTAATGGGACGGAACCTCCAAGAGACCCAGTACTTC. V usage is TRBV7-3 and J usage is TRBJ2-5; possibly TRBD1 or TRBD2 for D (5 bases each). The CDR3 spans 16 residues. V was shortened by 1 base and J by 1 base, with 13 bases between the two germline ends. CDR1 and CDR2 (germline): SGHTA, FQGTGA.